This entry lists 2 T cell receptor beta chains sequenced from one sample in a study of Tregs in tolerant kidney transplant recipients (dated by TCRdb to 2018 to 2020). These receptors lack a known antigen. The library was built by means of the immunoSEQ multiplex PCR assay. This is the immuneACCESS table as TCRdb keeps it, with only in-frame sequences that have V and J called. A part of the clones is gone; compared with another copy, unresolved V genes explain less than half, and the rest is unexplained. Recorded for this sample are approximately 17,000 clones; about two thirds of them occurred a single time. Of the sample, 3% to 3.5% is held by the ten largest clones. Sequencing input: Tregs from blood cultured with allogeneic cells. Source of these receptors: a human donor in good health.

The chain employs TRBV7-3 and TRBJ1-1, with D possibly being TRBD1 (5 bases). The germline V gene has CDR1 SGHTA and CDR2 FQGTGA. The CDR3 has 13 residues. With 5 bases removed from V and 7 bases from J, the gap between germline ends came to 14 bases. CDR3 region: CASSRAGRGEAFF. CDR3 in DNA: TGTGCCAGCAGCCGGGCCGGGAGGGGTGAAGCTTTCTTT.

This chain uses TRBV28 with TRBJ1-2; TRBD1 might be the D (6 bases). Germline V gene lookup returns CDR1 MDHEN and CDR2 SYDVKM. This CDR3 has 16 residues. V was cut by 2 bases and J by 3 bases, with 16 bases left in between. CDR3 DNA: TGTGCCAGCAGTTTAGTTTTGGAGGGGGAGGACTATGGCTACACCTTC. It encodes CASSLVLEGEDYGYTF.